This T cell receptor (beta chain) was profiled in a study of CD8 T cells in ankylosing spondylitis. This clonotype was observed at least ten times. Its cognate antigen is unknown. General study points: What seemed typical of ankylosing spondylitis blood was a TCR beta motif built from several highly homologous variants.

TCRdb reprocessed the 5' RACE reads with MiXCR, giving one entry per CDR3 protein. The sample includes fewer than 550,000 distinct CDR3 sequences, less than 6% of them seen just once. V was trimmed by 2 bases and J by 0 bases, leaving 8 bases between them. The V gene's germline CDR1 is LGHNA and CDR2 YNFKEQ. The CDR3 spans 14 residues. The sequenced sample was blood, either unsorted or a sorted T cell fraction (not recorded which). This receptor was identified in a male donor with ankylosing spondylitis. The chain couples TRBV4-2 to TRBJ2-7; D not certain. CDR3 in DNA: TGTGCCAGCAGCCAATTGTCGGGCTCCTACGAGCAGTACTTC. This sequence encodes CASSQLSGSYEQYF.